Presented here are 15 T cell receptor beta chains from one specimen sequenced in a study of blood T cell repertoires in COVID-19. Measured with immunoSEQ multiplex PCR; TCRdb has only the in-frame clones, and not every one. The data hold approximately 300,000 clones, with roughly 86% observed a single time. The sample was peripheral blood. These receptors came from a woman aged 30 to 39 with COVID-19, enrolled during active disease.

The chain carries TRBV7-3 and TRBJ2-1; possible D gene TRBD2, 6 bases. The CDR3 extends over 11 amino acids. V was cut by 5 bases and J by 9 bases, with 8 bases left in between. CDR1 is SGHTA and CDR2 is FQGTGA in the germline V gene. The CDR3 DNA sequence: TGTGCCAGCAGCGCCGGGAGTGAGCAGTTCTTC. Protein: CASSAGSEQFF. The variable domain in full, with the rest retrieved from reference TRBV7-3 and TRBJ2-1, is GAGVSQTPSNKVTEKGKYVELRCDPISGHTALYWYRQSLGQGPEFLIYFQGTGAADDSGLPNDRFFAVRPEGSVSTLKIQRTERGDSAVYLCASSAGSEQFFGPGTRLTVL.

V usage is TRBV18 and J usage is TRBJ2-1; 9 bases are a match to TRBD1. The CDR3 spans 15 residues. V shed 6 bases, J shed 4 bases, and the junction held 7 bases outside the gene matches. Germline CDR1 reads KGHSH; CDR2 reads LQKENI. The CDR3 DNA sequence: TGTGCCAGCTCGAGACCGGGACAGGGTTACAATGAGCAGTTCTTC. Its protein is CASSRPGQGYNEQFF.

The rearrangement uses TRBV24-1 and TRBJ1-5; D perhaps matches TRBD1 (6 bases). The CDR3 runs to 14 residues. The V and J ends lost 2 bases and 7 bases respectively, with 11 bases between them. Germline assignment: CDR1 KGHDR and CDR2 SFDVKD. CDR3 protein: CATSDSGVRQPQHF. DNA of the CDR3: TGTGCCACCAGTGATTCAGGGGTCCGACAGCCCCAGCATTTT.

The chain uses TRBV7-9 and TRBJ1-2; maybe TRBD1 (5 bases). Germline-derived CDR1 and CDR2 are SEHNR and FQNEAQ (reference sequence). V lost 4 bases to trimming and J lost 8 bases, with 17 bases between them. This CDR3 is built from 14 residues. CDR3 coding DNA: TGTGCCAGCAGCTCCATGGGGGGAACGAGAGGCTACACCTTC. As protein: CASSSMGGTRGYTF.

The chain carries TRBV11-1 and TRBJ1-6, with 8 positions matching TRBD1. CDR1 and CDR2 from the germline V gene are SGHAT and FQDESV (reference sequence). This CDR3 region has 14 residues. The junction had 6 bases not matched to a gene; V was cut back by 6 bases and J by 8 bases. The CDR3 is CASSPGQDYSPLHF. The CDR3 DNA sequence: TGTGCCAGCAGTCCGGGACAGGACTATTCACCCCTCCACTTT.

In DNA, the CDR3 is TGTGCCAGCAGCTCGGAAAAGCGGGGGGCCTCCTACGAGCAGTACTTC. The encoded protein is CASSSEKRGASYEQYF. This chain uses TRBV7-2 with TRBJ2-7; 9 nucleotides match TRBD2. The length of the CDR3 is 16 residues. V lost 4 bases and J lost 0; bases outside the gene matches: 7. Germline V gene data show CDR1 as SGHTA and CDR2 as FQGNSA.

This chain uses TRBV27 with TRBJ1-5; 11 bases align to TRBD1. The CDR3 totals 16 residues. Germline V gene lookup returns CDR1 MNHEY and CDR2 SMNVEV (reference sequence). The J segment lost 7 bases and the V segment lost 4 bases, leaving 9 bases of the junction unmatched. DNA of the CDR3: TGTGCCAGCAGTTCATGGACAGGGGGCTTGGAACAGCCCCAGCATTTT. Residues: CASSSWTGGLEQPQHF.

The sample holds one count of this clone. The chain carries TRBV23-1 and TRBJ2-1, with 7 positions matching TRBD2. TRBV23-1 has ORF status, its function being uncertain. V dropped 8 bases and J dropped 2; count of bases not matched to a gene: 9. The CDR3 runs 15 residues. CDR3 in amino acids: CASESGGTAYNEQFF. As DNA, the CDR3 is TGCGCCAGCGAGTCGGGAGGAACAGCCTACAATGAGCAGTTCTTC.

The chain has TRBV6-2 or TRBV6-3 and TRBJ1-5; TRBD1 aligns across 7 bases. J was trimmed by 1 base and V by 2 bases; bases with no gene match: 5. CDR1 MNHEY and CDR2 SVGEGT come from the germline V gene. This CDR3 comprises 16 residues. The CDR3 here is CASSYTQGLSNQPQHF. The CDR3 bases are TGTGCCAGCAGTTACACACAGGGGTTGAGCAATCAGCCCCAGCATTTT.

The rearrangement links TRBV7-9 to TRBJ2-1; D is unclear. CDR3 size: 13 residues. Germline V gene lookup returns CDR1 SEHNR and CDR2 FQNEAQ (reference sequence). V lost 1 base to trimming and J lost 8 bases, with 9 bases between them. The CDR3 DNA is TGTGCCAGCAGCTTAGTTCGGGTCGATGAGCAGTTCTTC. The encoded protein is CASSLVRVDEQFF.

The chain is built from TRBV5-1 and TRBJ2-5, with no clear D. Trimming pared 0 bases from V and 5 bases from J, leaving 8 bases between. The CDR3 is made up of 13 amino acids. The germline V gene encodes CDR1 SGHRS and CDR2 YFSETQ. CDR3 nucleotides: TGCGCCAGCAGCTTGGATACATGGGAGACCCAGTACTTC. This translates into CASSLDTWETQYF.

The J gene is TRBJ1-2, the V gene TRBV6-5, with a weak D call TRBD1 (5 bases). The CDR3 covers 14 residues. V was trimmed by 5 bases and J by 5 bases, leaving 15 bases between them. Germline V CDR1 and CDR2: MNHEY, SVGAGI. The CDR3 DNA reads as TGTGCCAGCAGTCCCCCTGGGGCAGTTTATGGCTACACCTTC. The encoded protein is CASSPPGAVYGYTF.

This rearrangement joins TRBV30 to TRBJ1-2; TRBD1 aligns across 8 bases. The germline CDR1 and CDR2 sequences are GTSNPN and SVGIG (reference sequence). The CDR3 is 15 amino acids. Unmatched junction bases numbered 9, after V lost 2 bases and J lost 4 bases. CDR3 protein: CAWSPGTGGGYGYTF. CDR3 bases: TGTGCCTGGAGTCCGGGGACAGGTGGGGGCTATGGCTACACCTTC.

The rearrangement uses TRBV6-5 and TRBJ2-2, with TRBD2 matching over 9 bases. Germline CDR1 and CDR2: MNHEY and SVGAGI. The CDR3 has 14 amino acids. J gave up 1 base and V 8 bases, and 2 bases lay outside the gene matches. CDR3 bases: TGTGCCAGCGTTAGCGGGGGGAACACCGGGGAGCTGTTTTTT. Protein sequence: CASVSGGNTGELFF.

The chain links TRBV18 to TRBJ2-1; the D gene is possibly TRBD2 (5 bases). CDR3 length equals 13 residues. Trimming removed 2 bases at V and 9 bases at J, with 11 bases between. The germline V gene has CDR1 KGHSH and CDR2 LQKENI. The CDR3 loop reads CASSPSQAGEQFF. The CDR3 DNA is TGTGCCAGCTCACCATCCCAGGCGGGTGAGCAGTTCTTC.